This TCR beta chain was found in a study of blood T cell repertoires in COVID-19. From germline, CDR1 is MDHEN and CDR2 SYDVKM. The CDR3 runs to 14 residues. The V end was cut by 2 bases, the J end by 3 bases, with 10 bases between. The method was immunoSEQ multiplex PCR; TCRdb's version includes in-frame clones alone and lacks a portion of them. The data contain more than 300,000 clones, just over 85% of them seen just once; the ten biggest clones take up less than 4.5%. The TCR comes from a man in his thirties or forties who had recovered from COVID-19. The sample comprised PBMCs or T cells enriched from blood (not recorded which). The chain links TRBV28 to TRBJ1-2; no definite D call. The CDR3 loop reads CASSLGPGDYGYTF. The DNA of the CDR3 is TGTGCCAGCAGTTTAGGGCCGGGAGACTATGGCTACACCTTC.